The table lists the clone carrying this T cell receptor beta chain with a count of one. These data originate in a study of blood T cells in healthy people across ages. Each of the donors had roughly 9.7 milliliters of peripheral blood drawn into EDTA-treated Vacutainer tubes. The second PCR ran about 6 to 12 cycles with a sample-barcoded 5' primer and J-beta primers. No fewer than 3 million CDR3-containing paired-end reads came from each sample. TCRdb re-analysed the 5' RACE reads in MiXCR, keeping a single row per CDR3 protein. Of some 1,500,000 distinct CDR3 sequences in the sample, roughly 43% were seen once. CDR1 and CDR2 from the germline V gene are LGHNA and YSLEER. V was pared by 1 base and J by 5 bases, with 14 bases between. CDR3 length: 16 residues.

This rearrangement joins TRBV4-3 to TRBJ2-2; D not certain. The sequence was collected from a woman aged 18-30 years in good health. Sequenced: blood. The CDR3 sequence is CASSQVVQLRTGELFF. CDR3 bases: TGCGCCAGCAGCCAAGTGGTTCAATTAAGGACCGGGGAGCTGTTTTTT.